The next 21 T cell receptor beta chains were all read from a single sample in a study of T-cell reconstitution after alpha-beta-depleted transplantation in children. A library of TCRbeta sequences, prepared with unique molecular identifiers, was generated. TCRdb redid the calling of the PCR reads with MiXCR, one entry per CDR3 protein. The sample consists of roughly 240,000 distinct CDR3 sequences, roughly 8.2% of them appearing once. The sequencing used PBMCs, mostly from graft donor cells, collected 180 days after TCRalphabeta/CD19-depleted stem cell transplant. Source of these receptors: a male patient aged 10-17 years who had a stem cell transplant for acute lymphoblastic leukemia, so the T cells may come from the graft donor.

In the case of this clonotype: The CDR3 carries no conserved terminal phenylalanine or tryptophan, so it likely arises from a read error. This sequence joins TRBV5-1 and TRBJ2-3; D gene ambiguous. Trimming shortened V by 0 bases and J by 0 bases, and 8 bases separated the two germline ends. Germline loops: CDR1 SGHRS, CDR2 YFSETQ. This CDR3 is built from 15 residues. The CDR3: CASSLEGASTDTQYS. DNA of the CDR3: TGCGCCAGCAGCTTGGAGGGCGCCAGCACAGATACGCAGTATTCT.

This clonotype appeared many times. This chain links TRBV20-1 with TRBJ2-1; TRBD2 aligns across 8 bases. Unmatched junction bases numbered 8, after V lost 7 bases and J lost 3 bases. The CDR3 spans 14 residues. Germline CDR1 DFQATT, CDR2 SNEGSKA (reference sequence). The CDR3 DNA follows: TGCAGTGGGGGGACACTAGCGGACTACAATGAGCAGTTCTTC. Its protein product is CSGGTLADYNEQFF.

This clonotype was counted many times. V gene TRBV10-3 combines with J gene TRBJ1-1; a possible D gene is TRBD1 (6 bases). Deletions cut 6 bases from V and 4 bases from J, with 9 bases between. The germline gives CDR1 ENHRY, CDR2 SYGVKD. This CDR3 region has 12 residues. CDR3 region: CAIRQGSTEAFF. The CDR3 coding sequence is TGTGCCATCAGACAGGGCAGCACTGAAGCTTTCTTT.

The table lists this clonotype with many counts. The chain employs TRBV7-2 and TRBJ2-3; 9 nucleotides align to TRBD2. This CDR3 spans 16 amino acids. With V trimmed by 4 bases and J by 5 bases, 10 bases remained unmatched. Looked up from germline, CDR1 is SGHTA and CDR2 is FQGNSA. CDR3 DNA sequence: TGTGCCAGCAGCTGGCTCTCCGTTAGCGGGGGAGATACGCAGTATTTT. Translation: CASSWLSVSGGDTQYF.

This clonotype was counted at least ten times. The CDR3 sequence: CASSLNAGSYNEQFF. In DNA form, the CDR3 reads TGTGCCAGCAGCTTAAATGCGGGCTCCTACAATGAGCAGTTCTTC. The V call is TRBV7-9, the J call TRBJ2-1; D possibly corresponds to TRBD2 (5 bases). Trimming cost V 2 bases and J 0 bases, with 8 bases left between them. Looked up from germline, CDR1 is SEHNR and CDR2 is FQNEAQ (reference sequence). The CDR3 length is 15 residues.

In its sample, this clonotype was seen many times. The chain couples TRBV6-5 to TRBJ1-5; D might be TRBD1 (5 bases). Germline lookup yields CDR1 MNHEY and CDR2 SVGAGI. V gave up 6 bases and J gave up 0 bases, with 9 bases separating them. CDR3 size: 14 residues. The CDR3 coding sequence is TGTGCCAGCAGACGGGGGGTTAGCAATCAGCCCCAGCATTTT. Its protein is CASRRGVSNQPQHF.

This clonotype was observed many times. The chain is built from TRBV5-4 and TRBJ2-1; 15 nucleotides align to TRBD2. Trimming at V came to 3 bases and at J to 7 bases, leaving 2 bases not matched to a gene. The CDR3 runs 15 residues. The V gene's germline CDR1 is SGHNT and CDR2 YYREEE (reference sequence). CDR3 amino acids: CASSWGLAGGNEQFF. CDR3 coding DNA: TGTGCCAGCAGCTGGGGACTAGCGGGAGGTAATGAGCAGTTCTTC.

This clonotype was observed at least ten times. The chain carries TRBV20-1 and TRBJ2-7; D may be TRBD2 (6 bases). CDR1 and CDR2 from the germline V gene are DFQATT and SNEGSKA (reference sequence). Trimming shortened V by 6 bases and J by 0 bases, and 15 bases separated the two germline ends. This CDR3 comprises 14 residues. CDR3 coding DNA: TGCAGTGCCCCAAGGGCGGGGTCCTCCTACGAGCAGTACTTC. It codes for CSAPRAGSSYEQYF.

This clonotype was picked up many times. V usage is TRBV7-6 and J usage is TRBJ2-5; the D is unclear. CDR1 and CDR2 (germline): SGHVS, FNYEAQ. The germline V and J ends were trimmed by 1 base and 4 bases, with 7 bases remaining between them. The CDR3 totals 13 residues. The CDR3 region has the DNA TGTGCCAGCAGCTTAGGATACGGAGAGACCCAGTACTTC. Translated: CASSLGYGETQYF. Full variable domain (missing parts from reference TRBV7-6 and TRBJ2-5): GAGVSQSPRYKVTKRGQDVALRCDPISGHVSLYWYRQALGQGPEFLTYFNYEAQQDKSGLPNDRFSAERPEGSISTLTIQRTEQRDSAMYRCASSLGYGETQYFGPGTRLLVL.

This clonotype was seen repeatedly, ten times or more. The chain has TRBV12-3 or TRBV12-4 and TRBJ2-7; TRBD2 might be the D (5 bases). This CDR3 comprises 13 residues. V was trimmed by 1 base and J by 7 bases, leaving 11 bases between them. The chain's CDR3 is CASSLGGLREQYF. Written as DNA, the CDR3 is TGTGCCAGCAGTTTAGGCGGGTTACGGGAGCAGTACTTC.

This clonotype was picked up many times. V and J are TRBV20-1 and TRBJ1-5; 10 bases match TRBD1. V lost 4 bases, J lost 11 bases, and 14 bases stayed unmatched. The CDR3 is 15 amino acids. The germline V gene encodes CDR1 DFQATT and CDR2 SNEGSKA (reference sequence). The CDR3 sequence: CSAIYPRQGAPAQHF. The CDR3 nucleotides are TGCAGTGCTATTTACCCACGACAGGGGGCCCCAGCCCAGCATTTT.

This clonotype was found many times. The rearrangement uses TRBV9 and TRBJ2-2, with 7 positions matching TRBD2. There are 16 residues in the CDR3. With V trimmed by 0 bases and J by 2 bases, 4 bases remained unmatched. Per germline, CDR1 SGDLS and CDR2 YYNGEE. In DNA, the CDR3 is TGTGCCAGCAGCGTAGATCTAGCGGTTAACACCGGGGAGCTGTTTTTT. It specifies CASSVDLAVNTGELFF.

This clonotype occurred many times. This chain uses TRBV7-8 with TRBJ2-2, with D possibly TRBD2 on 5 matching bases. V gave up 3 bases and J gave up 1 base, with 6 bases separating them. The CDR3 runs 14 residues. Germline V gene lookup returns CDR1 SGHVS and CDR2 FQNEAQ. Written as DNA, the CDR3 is TGTGCCAGCAGCTTCGGGGTGAACACCGGGGAGCTGTTTTTT. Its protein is CASSFGVNTGELFF.

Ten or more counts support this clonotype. CDR3 residues: CASSQGGGFSYEQYF. CDR3 nucleotides: TGCGCCAGCAGCCAAGGGGGAGGTTTCTCCTACGAGCAGTACTTC. The J gene is TRBJ2-7, the V gene TRBV4-3; a possible D gene is TRBD2 (6 bases). CDR3 length equals 15 residues. The germline V gene has CDR1 LGHNA and CDR2 YSLEER. V lost 1 base to trimming and J lost 0 bases, with 10 bases between them.

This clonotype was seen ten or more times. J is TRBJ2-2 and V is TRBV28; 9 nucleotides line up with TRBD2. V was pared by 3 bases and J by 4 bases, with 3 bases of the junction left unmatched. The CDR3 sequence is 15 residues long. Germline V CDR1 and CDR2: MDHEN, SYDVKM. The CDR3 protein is CASSFWREGTGELFF. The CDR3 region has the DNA TGTGCCAGCAGTTTTTGGCGGGAGGGCACCGGGGAGCTGTTTTTT.

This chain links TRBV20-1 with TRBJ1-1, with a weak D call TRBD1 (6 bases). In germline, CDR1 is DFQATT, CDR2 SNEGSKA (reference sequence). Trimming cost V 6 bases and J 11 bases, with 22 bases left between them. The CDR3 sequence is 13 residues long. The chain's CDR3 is CSALPIRGGGAFF. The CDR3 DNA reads TGCAGTGCGCTCCCTATCAGGGGAGGAGGGGCTTTCTTT.

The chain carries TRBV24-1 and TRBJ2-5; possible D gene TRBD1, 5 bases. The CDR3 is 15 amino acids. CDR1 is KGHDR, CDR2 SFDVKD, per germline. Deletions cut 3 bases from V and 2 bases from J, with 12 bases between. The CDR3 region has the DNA TGTGCCACCAGTGATCCAGCCTCAGGGCAAGAGACCCAGTACTTC. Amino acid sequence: CATSDPASGQETQYF.

The CDR3 bases are TGTGCCAGCAGTAGTTCTAGCGGGTCAACCGGGGAGCTGTTTTTT. This encodes CASSSSSGSTGELFF. The V call is TRBV6-1, the J call TRBJ2-2; 8 bases are shared with TRBD2. The length of the CDR3 is 15 residues. The junction had 7 bases not matched to a gene; V was cut back by 5 bases and J by 5 bases. CDR1 is MNHNS, CDR2 SASEGT, per germline.

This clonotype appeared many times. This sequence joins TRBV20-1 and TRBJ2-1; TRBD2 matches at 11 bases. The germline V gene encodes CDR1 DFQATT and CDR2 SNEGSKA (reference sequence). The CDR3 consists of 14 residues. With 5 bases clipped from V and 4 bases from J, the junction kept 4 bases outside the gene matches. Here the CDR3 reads CSASGTSGYNEQFF. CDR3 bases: TGCAGTGCTTCCGGGACTAGCGGTTACAATGAGCAGTTCTTC.

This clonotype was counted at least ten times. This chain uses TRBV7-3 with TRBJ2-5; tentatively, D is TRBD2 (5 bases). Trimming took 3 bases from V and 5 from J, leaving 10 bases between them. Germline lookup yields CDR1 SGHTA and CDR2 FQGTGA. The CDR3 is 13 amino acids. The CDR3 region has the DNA TGTGCCAGCAGCTTCGGGGAATTGGAGACCCAGTACTTC. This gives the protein CASSFGELETQYF. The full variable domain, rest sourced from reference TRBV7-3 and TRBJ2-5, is GAGVSQTPSNKVTEKGKYVELRCDPISGHTALYWYRQSLGQGPEFLIYFQGTGAADDSGLPNDRFFAVRPEGSVSTLKIQRTERGDSAVYLCASSFGELETQYFGPGTRLLVL.

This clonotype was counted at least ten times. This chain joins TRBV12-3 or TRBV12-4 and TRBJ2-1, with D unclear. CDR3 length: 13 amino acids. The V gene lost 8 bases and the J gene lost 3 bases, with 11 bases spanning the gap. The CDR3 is CASQQVDYNEQFF. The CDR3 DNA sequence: TGTGCCAGCCAGCAAGTTGACTACAATGAGCAGTTCTTC.